These 8 T cell receptor beta chains originate from one sample sequenced in a study of identical twins. TCRdb independently ran MiXCR on the 5' RACE reads; one entry per CDR3 protein. The sample has about 920,000 distinct CDR3 sequences; about 12% are singletons. These same data were also listed under a study on yellow fever vaccine responses in identical twins.

The sequencing input was PBMCs. The source is a woman aged 18-29 years in good health.

The sample holds many counts of this clonotype. This sequence joins TRBV15 and TRBJ2-3; D is uncertain. V lost 8 bases to trimming and J lost 1 base, with 10 bases between them. The CDR3 sequence is 13 residues long. Looked up from germline, CDR1 is LNHNV and CDR2 is YYDKDF (reference sequence). The CDR3 DNA reads as TGTGCCACCGGTATTATAGGCACAGATACGCAGTATTTT. It codes for CATGIIGTDTQYF.

In this sample, this clonotype turned up many times. The rearrangement links TRBV28 to TRBJ2-1, with 7 bases fitting TRBD2. CDR3 length: 15 amino acids. V lost 4 bases to trimming and J lost 7 bases; unmatched junction nucleotides: 10. Germline V gives CDR1 MDHEN, CDR2 SYDVKM. DNA for the CDR3: TGTGCCAGCAGTTCAGGCGGGGGATTCCTAAATGAGCAGTTCTTC. Encoded protein: CASSSGGGFLNEQFF.

This clonotype was seen a few times. This chain joins TRBV10-2 and TRBJ2-1; tentative D call: TRBD2 (5 bases). Per germline, CDR1 WSHSY and CDR2 SAAADI. V lost 5 bases and J 4 bases, leaving 18 bases between the germline ends. CDR3 size: 16 residues. Here the CDR3 reads CASSNTVPPGYNEQFF. The CDR3, as DNA: TGCGCCAGCAGTAATACTGTCCCTCCGGGGTACAATGAGCAGTTCTTC.

V usage is TRBV6-5 and J usage is TRBJ2-7; D is possibly TRBD1 (6 bases). The V end was cut by 2 bases, the J end by 3 bases, with 11 bases between. CDR3 length equals 14 residues. Germline CDR1 MNHEY, CDR2 SVGAGI. The CDR3 region has the DNA TGTGCCAGCAGTTACGGACAGAGAGACTACGAGCAGTACTTC. Amino acid sequence: CASSYGQRDYEQYF.

The rearrangement links TRBV7-6 to TRBJ2-2; possibly TRBD1 for D (6 bases). The length of the CDR3 is 16 residues. V was trimmed by 0 bases and J by 4 bases, leaving 12 bases between them. Per germline, CDR1 SGHVS and CDR2 FNYEAQ. The CDR3 DNA reads as TGTGCCAGCAGCTTAGCCTCAGGGGCGGTCACCGGGGAGCTGTTTTTT. Translation gives CASSLASGAVTGELFF.

On this clonotype itself: One end of the junction fails to match germline, which may point to a read error. The chain uses TRBV4-2 and TRBJ2-2; D may be TRBD2 (7 bases). The CDR3 is made up of 17 amino acids. Germline V gene data show CDR1 as LGHNA and CDR2 as YNFKEQ. The CDR3 loop reads CASSQARGTRDTGEPFF. The CDR3 region has the DNA TGTGCCAGCAGCCAAGCGCGGGGGACAAGAGATACCGGGGAGCCGTTTTTT.

The chain has TRBV14 and TRBJ1-2; D ambiguous. The germline CDR1 and CDR2 sequences are SGHDN and FVKESK. This CDR3 is 14 amino acids long. Trimming removed 2 bases at V and 1 base at J, with 8 bases between. The CDR3 is CASSQRSVNYGYTF. CDR3 DNA: TGTGCCAGCAGCCAAAGGTCGGTTAACTATGGCTACACCTTC.

This clonotype was counted ten times or more. The V and J genes are TRBV3-1 and TRBJ2-5; 8 bases are a match to TRBD1. Unmatched junction bases numbered 15, after V lost 5 bases and J lost 4 bases. Germline CDR1 LGHDT, CDR2 YNNKEL (reference sequence). This CDR3 has 17 residues. CDR3 residues: CASSSPLWGQDRETQYF. The CDR3 DNA follows: TGTGCCAGCAGCTCCCCTCTCTGGGGACAGGATCGAGAGACCCAGTACTTC.